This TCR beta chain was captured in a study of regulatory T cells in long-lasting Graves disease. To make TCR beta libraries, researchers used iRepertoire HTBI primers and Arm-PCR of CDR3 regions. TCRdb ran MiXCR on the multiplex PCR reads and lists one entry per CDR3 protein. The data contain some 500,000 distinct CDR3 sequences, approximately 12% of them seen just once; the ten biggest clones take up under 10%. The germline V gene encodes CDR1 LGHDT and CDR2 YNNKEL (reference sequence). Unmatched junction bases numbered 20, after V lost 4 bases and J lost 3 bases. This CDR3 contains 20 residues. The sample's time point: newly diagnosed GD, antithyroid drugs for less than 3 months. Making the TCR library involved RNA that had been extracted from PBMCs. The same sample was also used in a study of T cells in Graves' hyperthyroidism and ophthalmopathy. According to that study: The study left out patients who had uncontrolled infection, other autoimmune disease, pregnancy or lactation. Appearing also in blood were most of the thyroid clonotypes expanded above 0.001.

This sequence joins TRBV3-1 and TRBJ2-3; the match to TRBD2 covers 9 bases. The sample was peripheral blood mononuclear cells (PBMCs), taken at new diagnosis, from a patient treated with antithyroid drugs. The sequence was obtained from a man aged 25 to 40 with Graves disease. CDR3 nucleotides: TGTGCCAGCAGCCCCCAAGGTTTTTTAGCGACTAGCGGTAGGACAGATACGCAGTATTTT. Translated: CASSPQGFLATSGRTDTQYF.